The 17 T cell receptor beta chains below were found in one sample sequenced in a study of siplizumab effects on memory and regulatory T cells. Sequencing used immunoSEQ multiplex PCR; TCRdb keeps in-frame clones, though not all of them. The sample holds around 100,000 clones, 91% seen once. Sequencing was performed on CD4+ T cells sorted from blood. These receptors all stem from a human donor in good health. Some clones in this sample may be carry-over from other donors' samples.

V and J are TRBV27 and TRBJ2-5, with 10 bases that match TRBD1. V lost 5 bases and J lost 5; bases outside the gene matches: 5. CDR1 MNHEY and CDR2 SMNVEV come from the germline V gene (reference sequence). This CDR3 has 14 amino acids. CDR3 nucleotides: TGTGCCAGCAGTCTACCGGGACAGGGGGAGACCCAGTACTTC. Its protein is CASSLPGQGETQYF.

The chain has TRBV5-5 and TRBJ2-3; D gene unclear. This CDR3 region has 14 residues. V was clipped by 0 bases and J by 0 bases, with 5 bases between them. Germline CDR1 reads SGHKS; CDR2 reads YYEKEE (reference sequence). CDR3 sequence reads: CASSLARSTDTQYF. Here the CDR3 DNA reads TGTGCCAGCAGCTTGGCTCGGAGCACAGATACGCAGTATTTT. Filled out from reference TRBV5-5 and TRBJ2-3, the complete variable domain reads DAGVTQSPTHLIKTRGQQVTLRCSPISGHKSVSWYQQVLGQGPQFIFQYYEKEERGRGNFPDRFSARQFPNYSSELNVNALLLGDSALYLCASSLARSTDTQYFGPGTRLTVL.

The V and J genes are TRBV6-6 and TRBJ2-7; 9 nucleotides agree with TRBD1. The V gene end was trimmed by 5 bases and the J gene end by 4 bases; junction bases not matched to a gene: 6. The germline V gene has CDR1 MNHNY and CDR2 SVGAGI (reference sequence). The CDR3 is 14 amino acids. The CDR3 DNA is TGTGCCAGCAGTGGGGGGACAGGGTTATACGAGCAGTACTTC. This gives the protein CASSGGTGLYEQYF.

This rearrangement joins TRBV14 to TRBJ1-3; 7 nucleotides line up with TRBD1. With V trimmed by 4 bases and J by 4 bases, 4 bases remained unmatched. The CDR3 has 14 amino acids. The germline gives CDR1 SGHDN, CDR2 FVKESK. CDR3 protein: CASSLTGPGNTIYF. The CDR3 DNA reads as TGTGCCAGCAGCCTGACAGGGCCCGGAAACACCATATATTTT.

The sample holds a few counts of this clone. The genes are TRBV30 and TRBJ1-5; 7 bases agree with TRBD1. There are 14 residues in the CDR3. Looked up from germline, CDR1 is GTSNPN and CDR2 is SVGIG (reference sequence). The J segment lost 6 bases and the V segment lost 2 bases, leaving 7 bases of the junction unmatched. Written as DNA, the CDR3 is TGTGCCTGGAGTCCATCAGGGGGACCTCAGCCCCAGCATTTT. It is translated as CAWSPSGGPQPQHF.

This clone was seen only once. The chain has TRBV11-3 and TRBJ2-7; D ambiguous. This CDR3 has 14 amino acids. The ends were cut back, 0 bases at V and 1 base at J, with 7 bases in the middle. Germline assignment: CDR1 SGHNT and CDR2 YENEEA. The CDR3 sequence is CASSLDHKSYEQYF. CDR3 DNA sequence: TGTGCCAGCAGCTTAGATCACAAATCCTACGAGCAGTACTTC. The variable domain in full, completed from reference TRBV11-3 and TRBJ2-7, reads EAGVVQSPRYKIIEKKQPVAFWCNPISGHNTLYWYLQNLGQGPELLIRYENEEAVDDSQLPKDRFSAERLKGVDSTLKIQPAELGDSAVYLCASSLDHKSYEQYFGPGTRLTVT.

The V gene is TRBV11-2, the J gene TRBJ2-3, with D unclear. This CDR3 spans 14 amino acids. Germline CDR1 reads SGHAT; CDR2 reads FQNNGV. V was trimmed by 1 base and J by 0 bases, leaving 5 bases between them. Here the CDR3 DNA reads TGTGCCAGCAGCTTAGGGATAAGCACAGATACGCAGTATTTT. Encoded protein: CASSLGISTDTQYF.

The CDR3 loop reads CASSFGGSLRGSQYF. In nucleotides, the CDR3 is TGTGCCAGCAGCTTCGGCGGGAGTTTGCGCGGGTCCCAGTACTTC. The chain combines TRBV7-9 with TRBJ2-5; TRBD2 aligns across 7 bases. Looked up from germline, CDR1 is SEHNR and CDR2 is FQNEAQ (reference sequence). J lost 9 bases, V lost 3 bases, and 13 bases had no gene match. CDR3 length: 15 residues.

Only a few counts were recorded for this clone. The chain couples TRBV7-3 to TRBJ2-5; 11 bases are a match to TRBD2. In germline, CDR1 is SGHTA, CDR2 FQGTGA. V lost 6 bases, J lost 4 bases, and 7 bases stayed unmatched. The CDR3 has 15 residues. The chain's CDR3 is CASSPSGGRRETQYF. The CDR3 DNA reads as TGTGCCAGCAGTCCTAGCGGGGGGAGGAGAGAGACCCAGTACTTC.

The V call is TRBV5-4, the J call TRBJ2-7, with 7 bases lining up with TRBD1. CDR1 and CDR2 from the germline V gene are SGHNT and YYREEE (reference sequence). The V segment lost 4 bases and the J segment 3 bases; nucleotides outside the gene matches: 7. The CDR3 contains 14 residues. The DNA for the CDR3 is TGTGCCAGCAGCACAACGGGGACAGACTACGAGCAGTACTTC. Translated, it gives CASSTTGTDYEQYF.

V is TRBV5-8 and J is TRBJ2-5; the D gene could be TRBD1 or TRBD2 (5 bases each). V lost 4 bases and J lost 5, with 21 bases in between. Germline V gene sequence: CDR1 SGHTS, CDR2 YDEGEE. The length of the CDR3 is 16 residues. CDR3 sequence (DNA): TGTGCCAGCAGCCTGGGGGATGACACGGGTTGGGAGACCCAGTACTTC. Amino acid sequence: CASSLGDDTGWETQYF.

The chain combines TRBV5-1 with TRBJ2-5, with D perhaps matching TRBD2 (6 bases). CDR1 is SGHRS and CDR2 is YFSETQ in the germline V gene. The CDR3 runs to 12 residues. The V end lost 6 bases, the J end lost 5 bases, and 11 bases lay between the germline ends. This chain's CDR3 is CASTGTWETQYF. The CDR3 nucleotides are TGCGCCAGCACAGGGACTTGGGAGACCCAGTACTTC.

This chain uses TRBV15 with TRBJ1-2; D not certain. The CDR3 has 14 amino acids. Trimming stripped 5 bases from V and 0 bases from J, with 10 bases between. Germline V CDR1 and CDR2: LNHNV, YYDKDF (reference sequence). Written as DNA, the CDR3 is TGTGCCACCAGCCCCCTAGGAGCTAACTATGGCTACACCTTC. Translation: CATSPLGANYGYTF.

The chain employs TRBV5-1 and TRBJ1-2; TRBD1 matches 9 bases. Trimming removed 0 bases from V and 3 bases from J; junction bases left unmatched: 6. The CDR3 is 16 amino acids. Germline-derived CDR1 and CDR2 are SGHRS and YFSETQ. The CDR3 sequence: CASSLVGTGIHYGYTF. CDR3 sequence (DNA): TGCGCCAGCAGCTTGGTGGGGACAGGGATTCACTATGGCTACACCTTC.

V is TRBV6-5 and J is TRBJ2-7; 10 bases are shared with TRBD2. V was pared by 6 bases and J by 1 base, with 3 bases of the junction left unmatched. The germline gives CDR1 MNHEY, CDR2 SVGAGI. The length of the CDR3 is 14 residues. CDR3 residues: CASSPGLASYEQYF. CDR3 nucleotides: TGTGCCAGCAGCCCGGGACTAGCGTCCTACGAGCAGTACTTC.

The chain recombines TRBV10-2 with TRBJ2-5; 8 nucleotides align to TRBD1. V shed 8 bases and J 7 bases; nucleotides not matched to a gene: 18. Germline V CDR1 and CDR2: WSHSY, SAAADI. The CDR3 length is 16 residues. Written as DNA, the CDR3 is TGCGCCAGCGCAAATTGGGGCGACGGACAGGGTGCGACCCAGTACTTC. Residues: CASANWGDGQGATQYF.

The chain uses TRBV4-2 and TRBJ2-2; TRBD2 matches at 8 bases. After removal of 4 bases from V and 4 bases from J, the junction contained 14 bases not matched to a gene. There are 18 residues in the CDR3. Germline CDR1 reads LGHNA; CDR2 reads YNFKEQ. CDR3 in amino acids: CASSRELQAGGLTGELFF. For the CDR3, the DNA is TGTGCCAGCAGCCGAGAACTCCAGGCGGGAGGACTCACCGGGGAGCTGTTTTTT.